Sequencing of this T cell receptor (beta chain) was carried out in a study of blood T cell repertoires in COVID-19. Seattle's cohort entered during active infection and was followed longitudinally. Methods used by the authors: Estimates of nucleated cell counts were drawn from the amplification of reference gene primers. TCRdb's copy holds only in-frame clones and misses some; the assay was immunoSEQ multiplex PCR. V and J calls and clone size follow that table, whereas D and trimming were derived from the DNA. The table shows 390,000 or so clones, with 70% to 90% occurring only once. V lost 2 bases and J 5 bases, leaving 12 bases between the germline ends. Germline CDR1 is SGHNT and CDR2 is YENEEA. This CDR3 has 14 amino acids.

This chain joins TRBV11-3 and TRBJ2-5; weak D call: TRBD2 (5 bases). The receptor was isolated from a woman in her 30s with COVID-19, enrolled during active disease. Sequenced material: peripheral blood. CDR3 sequence (DNA): TGTGCCAGCAGCTTAAGGTATAGAGGGGAGACCCAGTACTTC. Encoded protein: CASSLRYRGETQYF.